The 19 T cell receptor beta chains below come from one sample, sequenced in a study of OX40 agonist ivuxolimab in advanced cancers. The protocol was immunoSEQ multiplex PCR, while the TCRdb copy is restricted to in-frame clones and leaves out a portion. The table lists 50,000 to 75,000 clones, more than 75% of them singletons. The sample consisted of CD4+ or CD8+ T cells sorted from blood, taken in a trial of the OX40 agonist ivuxolimab. These receptors were collected from an adult with an advanced solid tumor such as melanoma, head and neck, liver or kidney cancer.

The V gene is TRBV6-1, the J gene TRBJ2-2, with 7 bases matching TRBD1. The J segment lost 1 base and the V segment lost 4 bases, leaving 3 bases of the junction unmatched. The germline gives CDR1 MNHNS, CDR2 SASEGT. The CDR3 has 15 residues. CDR3: CASSGRQGNTGELFF. DNA of the CDR3: TGTGCCAGCAGTGGGAGACAGGGGAACACCGGGGAGCTGTTTTTT.

This chain links TRBV7-2 with TRBJ2-3; 8 bases align to TRBD2. The V segment lost 1 base and the J segment 1 base; nucleotides outside the gene matches: 1. The CDR3 totals 15 residues. CDR1 and CDR2 (germline): SGHTA, FQGNSA. CDR3 nucleotides: TGTGCCAGCAGCTTAGTCGGGGGGGGCACAGATACGCAGTATTTT. As protein: CASSLVGGGTDTQYF. Together with reference TRBV7-2 and TRBJ2-3, the CDR3 gives the full variable domain: GAGVSQSPSNKVTEKGKDVELRCDPISGHTALYWYRQSLGQGLEFLIYFQGNSAPDKSGLPSDRFSAERTGGSVSTLTIQRTQQEDSAVYLCASSLVGGGTDTQYFGPGTRLTVL.

The chain recombines TRBV10-3 with TRBJ2-7; 7 positions match TRBD2. Looked up from germline, CDR1 is ENHRY and CDR2 is SYGVKD. The CDR3 length is 12 residues. The J segment lost 7 bases and the V segment lost 8 bases, leaving 8 bases of the junction unmatched. CDR3 amino acids: CAIGLPAGEQYF. CDR3 DNA sequence: TGTGCCATCGGCCTCCCAGCGGGGGAGCAGTACTTC.

This chain links TRBV10-3 with TRBJ2-7, with 8 bases fitting TRBD1. The CDR3 sequence is 12 residues long. CDR1 is ENHRY, CDR2 SYGVKD, per germline. Trimming took 10 bases from V and 5 from J; bases not matched to a gene: 7. The CDR3 coding sequence is TGTGCCACCGGGACAGGCACCGACGAGCAGTACTTC. Protein: CATGTGTDEQYF.

This clone came up once. This chain connects TRBV4-1 to TRBJ2-2; 9 positions match TRBD1. The V gene's germline CDR1 is MGHRA and CDR2 YSYEKL. CDR3 length equals 19 residues. Losses at the gene ends were 1 base for V and 6 bases for J; bases not matched to a gene: 15. For the CDR3, the DNA is TGCGCCAGCAGCCAAGGACAGGGGGGACGCTTGGACGCGGCCGGGGAGCTGTTTTTT. Translating gives CASSQGQGGRLDAAGELFF.

The chain uses TRBV6-5 and TRBJ2-7; D call uncertain. The CDR3 length is 15 residues. Trimming shortened V by 2 bases and J by 0 bases, and 11 bases separated the two germline ends. Germline V gene data show CDR1 as MNHEY and CDR2 as SVGAGI. Here the CDR3 reads CASSYELGSSYEQYF. The CDR3, as DNA: TGTGCCAGCAGTTACGAGCTAGGAAGCTCCTACGAGCAGTACTTC.

The J gene is TRBJ2-7, the V gene TRBV30, with D possibly being TRBD1 or TRBD2 (6 bases each). V was pared by 1 base and J by 5 bases, with 15 bases between. Germline values: CDR1 GTSNPN, CDR2 SVGIG (reference sequence). The CDR3 totals 14 residues. The CDR3 DNA follows: TGTGCCTGGAGTGGAGGGGGGCCTCAGGACGAGCAGTACTTC. This encodes CAWSGGGPQDEQYF.

V gene TRBV28 combines with J gene TRBJ1-6; maybe TRBD1 (5 bases). Germline CDR1 MDHEN, CDR2 SYDVKM. Trimming cost V 6 bases and J 0 bases, with 12 bases left between them. This CDR3 comprises 16 residues. CDR3 bases: TGTGCCAGCAGCTCAGGGATTCTCTCCTATAATTCACCCCTCCACTTT. Its translation is CASSSGILSYNSPLHF.

The chain links TRBV19 to TRBJ1-5, with TRBD1 matching over 8 bases. CDR3 length equals 14 residues. Germline trimming cut 3 bases from V and 2 bases from J; bases unmatched to any gene: 0. The V gene's germline CDR1 is LNHDA and CDR2 SQIVND (reference sequence). Here the CDR3 DNA reads TGTGCCAGTAGTATGACAGGGGGCAATCAGCCCCAGCATTTT. Its protein is CASSMTGGNQPQHF. The full variable domain, its missing parts supplied by reference TRBV19 and TRBJ1-5, is DGGITQSPKYLFRKEGQNVTLSCEQNLNHDAMYWYRQDPGQGLRLIYYSQIVNDFQKGDIAEGYSVSREKKESFPLTVTSAQKNPTAFYLCASSMTGGNQPQHFGDGTRLSIL.

This chain joins TRBV6-6 and TRBJ2-7; a weak D match, TRBD2 (6 bases). V lost 6 bases and J lost 0, with 18 bases in between. The length of the CDR3 is 16 residues. Per germline, CDR1 MNHNY and CDR2 SVGAGI (reference sequence). This CDR3 reads CASSKTGDRGSYEQYF. Written as DNA, the CDR3 is TGTGCCAGCAGCAAGACGGGGGACCGCGGCTCCTACGAGCAGTACTTC.

The chain joins TRBV10-3 to TRBJ2-5; 14 nucleotides match TRBD2. Germline loops: CDR1 ENHRY, CDR2 SYGVKD. The CDR3 covers 17 residues. V gave up 5 bases and J gave up 4 bases; unmatched junction bases: 9. In nucleotides, the CDR3 is TGTGCCATCAGTCCAGGGACTAGCGGGAGTTCAGGAGAGACCCAGTACTTC. Protein product: CAISPGTSGSSGETQYF.

The rearrangement joins TRBV30 to TRBJ1-2; tentative D call: TRBD1 (6 bases). Deletions cut 5 bases from V and 2 bases from J, with 18 bases between. The germline CDR1 and CDR2 sequences are GTSNPN and SVGIG (reference sequence). The CDR3 has 15 residues. The CDR3, as DNA: TGTGCCTGGGGGACAAGCATAAAAATAAACTATGGCTACACCTTC. It specifies CAWGTSIKINYGYTF.

The gene calls are TRBV10-2 and TRBJ2-5; D possibly corresponds to TRBD2 (6 bases). The germline CDR1 and CDR2 sequences are WSHSY and SAAADI. With 4 bases removed from V and 3 bases from J, the gap between germline ends came to 6 bases. The CDR3 consists of 12 residues. CDR3 region: CASSGGEETQYF. Here the CDR3 DNA reads TGCGCCAGCAGTGGGGGGGAAGAGACCCAGTACTTC.

The chain links TRBV7-8 to TRBJ1-1; D call uncertain. CDR1 is SGHVS, CDR2 FQNEAQ, per germline. The CDR3 consists of 14 residues. V was clipped by 4 bases and J by 0 bases, with 9 bases between them. CDR3 DNA sequence: TGTGCCAGCAGCTACATACTAATGAACACTGAAGCTTTCTTT. This codes for CASSYILMNTEAFF.

V is TRBV5-5 and J is TRBJ2-3; D could derive from TRBD1 or TRBD2 (8 bases each). V lost 3 bases, J lost 2 bases, and 16 bases lay in between. The CDR3 spans 16 residues. CDR1 and CDR2 from the germline V gene are SGHKS and YYEKEE (reference sequence). CDR3 in DNA: TGTGCCAGCAGCTCGGGGGGGACAGGCCACACAGATACGCAGTATTTT. Its protein is CASSSGGTGHTDTQYF.

The chain uses TRBV7-9 and TRBJ2-6; 8 bases line up with TRBD1. V gave up 5 bases and J gave up 0 bases; unmatched junction bases: 6. The CDR3 spans 17 residues. CDR1 SEHNR and CDR2 FQNEAQ come from the germline V gene (reference sequence). The CDR3 DNA is TGTGCCAGCAGCCCGACAGGGGCCAGCTCTGGGGCCAACGTCCTGACTTTC. It encodes CASSPTGASSGANVLTF.

This clone has ten or more counts. The V call is TRBV6-1, the J call TRBJ1-6, with D tentatively TRBD1 (5 bases). Trimming cost V 1 base and J 6 bases, with 7 bases left between them. This CDR3 region has 14 residues. From germline, CDR1 is MNHNS and CDR2 SASEGT. The CDR3 DNA reads as TGTGCCAGCAGTGAAGGACAGTCTAATTCACCCCTCCACTTT. It specifies CASSEGQSNSPLHF.

The chain has TRBV6-5 and TRBJ2-7; the match to TRBD1 covers 12 bases. Germline V gene sequence: CDR1 MNHEY, CDR2 SVGAGI. CDR3 size: 14 residues. Germline trimming cut 5 bases from V and 2 bases from J; bases unmatched to any gene: 1. Here the CDR3 reads CASSGDRGPYEQYF. CDR3 coding DNA: TGTGCCAGCAGTGGGGACAGGGGGCCCTACGAGCAGTACTTC.

The J gene is TRBJ2-5, the V gene TRBV18; 9 positions agree with TRBD2. The V segment lost 2 bases and the J segment 5 bases; nucleotides outside the gene matches: 3. The germline V gene has CDR1 KGHSH and CDR2 LQKENI. The CDR3 is 14 residues long. In DNA form, the CDR3 reads TGTGCCAGCTCACCAGCGGGGGGGACGGAGACCCAGTACTTC. Its translation is CASSPAGGTETQYF.